This T cell receptor beta chain was documented in a study of T cell responses to AZD1222 COVID-19 vaccine. Study-level findings and limits: Just a handful of AZD1222 recipients tested seropositive at baseline. Nearly half of the spike-specific TCRs reportedly recognize variant regions that carry no mutations. No day 14 peak samples; only post-peak repertoires were characterized.

The table came from immunoSEQ multiplex PCR; TCRdb's copy has only in-frame clones and leaves some out. The repertoire has 40,000 to 45,000 clones, roughly 77% of them found once; the top ten carry roughly a fifth. With respect to this clone: Its antigen is as yet unknown.

The sample was peripheral blood, taken 28 days after the second dose of the MenACWY control vaccine. The sequence derives from an adult who received the MenACWY meningococcal vaccine as a control.

The CDR3 protein is CAWSVGGGANTGELFF. DNA of the CDR3: TGTGCCTGGAGTGTTGGAGGCGGGGCGAACACCGGGGAGCTGTTTTTT. This chain links TRBV30 with TRBJ2-2, with D perhaps TRBD2 (6 bases). Germline assignment: CDR1 GTSNPN and CDR2 SVGIG (reference sequence). V shed 0 bases and J shed 0 bases, with 11 bases lying between them. There are 16 residues in the CDR3.